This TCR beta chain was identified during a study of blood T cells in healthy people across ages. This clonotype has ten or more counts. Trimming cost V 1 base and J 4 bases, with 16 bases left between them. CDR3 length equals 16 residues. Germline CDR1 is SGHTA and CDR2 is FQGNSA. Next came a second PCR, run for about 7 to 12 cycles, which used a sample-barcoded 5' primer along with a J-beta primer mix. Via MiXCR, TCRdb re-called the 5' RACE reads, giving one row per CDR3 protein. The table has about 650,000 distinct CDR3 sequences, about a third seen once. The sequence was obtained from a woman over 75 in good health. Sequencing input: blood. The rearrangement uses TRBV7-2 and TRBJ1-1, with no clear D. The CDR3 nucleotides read TGTGCCAGCAGCTTAGAAGGACGGGGTTTAGCCACTGAAGCTTTCTTT. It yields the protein CASSLEGRGLATEAFF.